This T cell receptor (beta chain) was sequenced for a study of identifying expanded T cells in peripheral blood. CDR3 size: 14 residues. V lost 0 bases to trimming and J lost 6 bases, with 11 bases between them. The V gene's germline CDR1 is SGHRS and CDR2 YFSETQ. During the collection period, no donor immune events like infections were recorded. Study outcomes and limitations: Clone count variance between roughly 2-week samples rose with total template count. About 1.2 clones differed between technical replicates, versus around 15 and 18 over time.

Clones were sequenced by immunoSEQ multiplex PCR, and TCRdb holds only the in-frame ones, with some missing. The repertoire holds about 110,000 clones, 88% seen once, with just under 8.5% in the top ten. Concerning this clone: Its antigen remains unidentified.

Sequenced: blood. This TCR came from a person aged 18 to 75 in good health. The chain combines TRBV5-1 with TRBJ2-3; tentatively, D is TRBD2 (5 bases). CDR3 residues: CASSLAASQDTQYF. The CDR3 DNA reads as TGCGCCAGCAGCTTGGCCGCTAGCCAGGATACGCAGTATTTT.